This record covers a single T cell receptor (beta chain). Antigen: not known. The source of the sample is a study of cytomegalovirus exposure and HLA in healthy donors. Findings and caveats of the study: The authors listed 150 to 200 TCR beta chains as cytomegalovirus-associated.

The V and J ends lost 2 bases and 0 bases respectively, with 9 bases between them. The CDR3 is made up of 15 amino acids. Germline CDR1 is MNHNY and CDR2 is SVGAGI (reference sequence). Produced via immunoSEQ multiplex PCR; TCRdb's table is partial and in-frame only. The sample consists of over 150,000 clones, more than 70% of them appearing once. Sequences were obtained from PBMCs. V and J are TRBV6-6 and TRBJ2-3; D unclear. The source is a human donor in good health. The CDR3 sequence is CASSYGGTSTDTQYF. DNA of the CDR3: TGTGCCAGCAGTTACGGCGGAACTAGCACAGATACGCAGTATTTT.